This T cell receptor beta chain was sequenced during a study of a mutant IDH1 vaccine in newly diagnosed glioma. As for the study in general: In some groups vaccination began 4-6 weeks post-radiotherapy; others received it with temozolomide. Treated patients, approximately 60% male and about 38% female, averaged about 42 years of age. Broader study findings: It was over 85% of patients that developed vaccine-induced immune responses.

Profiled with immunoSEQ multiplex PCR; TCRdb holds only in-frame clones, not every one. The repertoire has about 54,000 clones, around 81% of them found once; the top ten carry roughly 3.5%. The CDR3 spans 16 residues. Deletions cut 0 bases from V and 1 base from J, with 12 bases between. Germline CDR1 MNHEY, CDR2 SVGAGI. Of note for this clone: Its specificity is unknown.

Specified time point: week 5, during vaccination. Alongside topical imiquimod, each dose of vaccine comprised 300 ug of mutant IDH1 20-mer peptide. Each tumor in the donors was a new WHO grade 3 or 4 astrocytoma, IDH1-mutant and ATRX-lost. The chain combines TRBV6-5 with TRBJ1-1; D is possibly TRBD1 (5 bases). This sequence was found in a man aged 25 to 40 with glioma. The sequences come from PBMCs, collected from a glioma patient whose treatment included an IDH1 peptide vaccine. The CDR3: CASSYSKDGGNTEAFF. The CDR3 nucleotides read TGTGCCAGCAGTTACTCGAAAGATGGGGGGAACACTGAAGCTTTCTTT.